This is a list of T cell receptor beta chains from one sample in a study of blood T cells in healthy people across ages. Each CDR3 protein gets one entry after TCRdb re-called the 5' RACE reads with MiXCR. The sample contains approximately 800,000 distinct CDR3 sequences, 58% of which appear only once. Sequenced input: blood. The receptor set was obtained from a young man in good health. The CDR3 runs from the conserved cysteine through the conserved F or W. D genes are given only for firm matches. Clone sizes are given selectively: once, few, many, or a class where the clone is expanded.

V gene	J gene	D gene	clone size	CDR3 DNA	CDR3 protein
TRBV12-3/TRBV12-4	TRBJ1-3	NA	NA	TGTGCCAGCAGTTTAAGTTCCGGGGCTGGAAACACCATATATTTT	CASSLSSGAGNTIYF
TRBV28	TRBJ2-4	NA	few	TGTGCCAGCAGTCCGACAGTTTTTGAGACCAAAAACATTCAGTACTTC	CASSPTVFETKNIQYF
TRBV6-5	TRBJ1-2	NA	NA	TGTGCCAGCAGTTCCCTATCCGGTAGGGGAGCTGGCTACACCTTC	CASSSLSGRGAGYTF
TRBV28	TRBJ2-5	TRBD2	NA	TGTGCCAGCAGTCCCAGGCTAGCGGGAGCGGGTGAGACCCAGTACTTC	CASSPRLAGAGETQYF
TRBV27	TRBJ2-7	TRBD2	NA	TGTGCCAGCACCAGTAGCGGGAGGAGGTACGAGCAGTACTTC	CASTSSGRRYEQYF
TRBV5-1	TRBJ2-3	NA	many	TGCGCCAGCAGCTTGGACCGGAACACAGATACGCAGTATTTT	CASSLDRNTDTQYF
TRBV20-1	TRBJ2-7	NA	NA	TGCAGTGCTAGTCGCACGTACAGTTACGAGCAGTACTTC	CSASRTYSYEQYF
TRBV7-2	TRBJ2-3	TRBD1	NA	TGTGCCAGCAGCCCGAGGGACAGGACAGATACGCAGTATTTT	CASSPRDRTDTQYF
TRBV6-5	TRBJ1-4	NA	NA	TGTGCCAGCAGCGCCGGGCCCGACGAAAAACTGTTTTTT	CASSAGPDEKLFF
TRBV6-2/TRBV6-3	TRBJ2-2	TRBD2	NA	TGTGTCAGCGGGGGCACGAGCGGGAGGTACTGGACCGGGGAGCTGTTTTTT	CVSGGTSGRYWTGELFF
TRBV12-3/TRBV12-4	TRBJ2-1	TRBD2	NA	TGTGCCAGCGGGTACACCGGGACTAGCCGAGCCTACGAGCAGTTCTTC	CASGYTGTSRAYEQFF
TRBV30	TRBJ2-7	NA	few	TGTGCCTGGATGTTTCGAGACGAGCAGTACTTC	CAWMFRDEQYF
TRBV21-1	TRBJ1-2	NA	NA	TGTGCCAGCCTTCCGGAAAGGGAGAGGGACAGCAACTATGGCTACACCTTC	CASLPERERDSNYGYTF
TRBV6-2/TRBV6-3	TRBJ2-1	TRBD1	NA	TGTGCCAGCTGCTTTGGGACAGGGGTTGAGCAGTTCTTC	CASCFGTGVEQFF
TRBV10-3	TRBJ2-5	NA	few	TGTGCCATCAGTGCGAGGGGGTCGCAAGAGACCCAGTACTTC	CAISARGSQETQYF
TRBV29-1	TRBJ1-1	NA	NA	TGCAGCGTTGTGTGGGCTTTCTTT	CSVVWAFF
TRBV7-9	TRBJ2-2	NA	NA	TGTGCCAGCAGCTTGGGAAGTATGAACACCGGGGAGCTGTTTTTT	CASSLGSMNTGELFF
TRBV6-5	TRBJ2-5	NA	NA	TGTGCCAGCAGCCTGGACAGAACGAGCGGAGAGACCCAGTACTTC	CASSLDRTSGETQYF
TRBV10-3	TRBJ2-7	TRBD1	few	TGTGCCATCAGGGACGGGACAGGGAGCTCCTACGAGCAGTACTTC	CAIRDGTGSSYEQYF
TRBV28	TRBJ1-2	NA	NA	TGTGCCAGCCGCCAACAAGGAAACTATGGCTACACCTTC	CASRQQGNYGYTF
TRBV20-1	TRBJ1-5	TRBD1	once	TGCAGTGTGGACAGGGGCAATCAGCCCCAGCATTTT	CSVDRGNQPQHF
TRBV12-3/TRBV12-4	TRBJ2-7	TRBD1	NA	TGTGCCAGCAGTTTTAAGGGGGCGCCCCTTGACGAGCAGTACTTC	CASSFKGAPLDEQYF
TRBV12-3/TRBV12-4	TRBJ1-2	TRBD1	NA	TGCGCCAGCAGGCTCACTTTACAGGGGTATGGCTACACCTTC	CASRLTLQGYGYTF
TRBV2	TRBJ1-3	NA	NA	TGTGCCAGCAGCCAGGACTACTCTGGAAACACCATATATTTT	CASSQDYSGNTIYF
TRBV7-2	TRBJ2-1	NA	NA	TGTGCCAGCAGCTCTAGAGTTGAGCAGTTCTTT	CASSSRVEQFF
TRBV29-1	TRBJ2-5	NA	few	TGCAGCGTTGTAGAAACTCCAGAGACCCAGTACTTC	CSVVETPETQYF
TRBV4-3	TRBJ2-1	NA	few	TGCGCCAGCAGCCAAGATTATGGGGTTAGCGGCGAGCAGTTCTTC	CASSQDYGVSGEQFF